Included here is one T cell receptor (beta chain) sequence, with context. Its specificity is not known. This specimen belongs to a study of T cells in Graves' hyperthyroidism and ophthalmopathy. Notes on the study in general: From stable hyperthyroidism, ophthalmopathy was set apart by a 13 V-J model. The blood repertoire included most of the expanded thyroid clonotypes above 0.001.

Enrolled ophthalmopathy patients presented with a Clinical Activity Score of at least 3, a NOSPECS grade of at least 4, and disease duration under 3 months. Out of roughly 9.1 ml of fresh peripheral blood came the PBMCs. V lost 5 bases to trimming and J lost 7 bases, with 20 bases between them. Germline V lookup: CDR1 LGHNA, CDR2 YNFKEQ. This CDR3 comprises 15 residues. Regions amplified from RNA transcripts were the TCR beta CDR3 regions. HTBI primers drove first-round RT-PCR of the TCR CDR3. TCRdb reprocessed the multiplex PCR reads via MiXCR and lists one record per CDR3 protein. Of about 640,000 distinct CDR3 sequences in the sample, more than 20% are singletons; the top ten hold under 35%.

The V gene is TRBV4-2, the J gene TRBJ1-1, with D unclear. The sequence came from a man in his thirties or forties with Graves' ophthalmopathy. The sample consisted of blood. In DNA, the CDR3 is TGTGCCAGCAGCTACCCAGGAGACAAAGTTGATGAAGCTTTCTTT. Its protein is CASSYPGDKVDEAFF.